This TCR beta chain emerged from a study of blood T cell repertoires in COVID-19. Whole-study context: The cDNA or gDNA used as material had been derived from T cells, B-cell-depleted T cells, or PBMCs.

Clones were sequenced by immunoSEQ multiplex PCR, and TCRdb holds only the in-frame ones, with some missing. The profile shows about 20,000 clones, about nine tenths of them singletons. CDR3 length: 14 amino acids. The V and J ends lost 5 bases and 6 bases, in that order; junction bases with no gene match: 6. The germline CDR1 and CDR2 sequences are SGHVS and FQNEAQ. Sequencing was done on a sample of peripheral blood. This sequence originates from a man in his fifties with active COVID-19. The chain has TRBV7-8 and TRBJ1-5, with 8 bases aligning to TRBD1. CDR3: CASSPGQGSQPQHF. CDR3 coding DNA: TGTGCCAGCAGCCCCGGACAGGGAAGTCAGCCCCAGCATTTT.